These 14 T cell receptor beta chains came from one sample sequenced in a study of identical twins. TCRdb passed the 5' RACE reads through MiXCR, listing each CDR3 protein once. The repertoire includes approximately 690,000 distinct CDR3 sequences, less than 7% of them detected once, and about 2% sits in the top ten. Sequenced material: naive T cells sorted from blood. Source of these receptors: a man aged 18 to 29 in good health.

This clonotype was picked up a small number of times. The chain links TRBV13 to TRBJ2-7; D might be TRBD1 (5 bases). The CDR3 is 13 residues long. V lost 5 bases, J lost 6 bases, and 14 bases lay in between. Germline V lookup: CDR1 PRHDT, CDR2 FYEKMQ (reference sequence). This CDR3 reads CASSAGPFAEQYV. The CDR3 bases are TGTGCCAGCAGCGCAGGGCCTTTCGCCGAGCAGTACGTC.

The chain uses TRBV20-1 and TRBJ2-5; TRBD1 might be the D (5 bases). This CDR3 is built from 14 residues. Germline values: CDR1 DFQATT, CDR2 SNEGSKA (reference sequence). V dropped 4 bases and J dropped 5 bases, with 17 bases sitting between them. CDR3 in amino acids: CSAIATGDLETQYF. For the CDR3, the DNA is TGCAGTGCTATTGCTACAGGCGATCTGGAGACCCAGTACTTC.

This clonotype has only a few counts. The chain employs TRBV5-1 and TRBJ2-4, with unresolved D. The CDR3 length is 13 residues. V dropped 1 base and J dropped 2 bases, with 4 bases sitting between them. Germline V gene lookup returns CDR1 SGHRS and CDR2 YFSETQ. The CDR3 protein is CASSLNTKNIQYF. The CDR3 region has the DNA TGCGCCAGCAGCTTGAATACCAAAAACATTCAGTACTTC.

This clonotype was found a few times. The chain is built from TRBV19 and TRBJ2-3; D may match TRBD1 or TRBD2 (5 bases each). Germline V CDR1 and CDR2: LNHDA, SQIVND (reference sequence). This CDR3 has 14 residues. The V end was cut by 8 bases, the J end by 1 base, with 13 bases between. As DNA, the CDR3 is TGTGCCAGTGGCGAGGGGTACGGCACAGATACGCAGTATTTT. As protein: CASGEGYGTDTQYF.

This clonotype was seen ten or more times. The rearrangement links TRBV29-1 to TRBJ2-1, with 11 bases that match TRBD2. Trimming removed 0 bases from V and 7 bases from J; junction bases left unmatched: 2. CDR1 SQVTM and CDR2 ANQGSEA come from the germline V gene. CDR3 length equals 14 residues. The CDR3 loop is CSVEDSGRVNEQFF. The CDR3 bases are TGCAGCGTTGAAGATAGCGGGAGGGTTAATGAGCAGTTCTTC.

The chain uses TRBV7-8 and TRBJ2-2; the match to TRBD1 covers 9 bases. V lost 2 bases, J lost 5 bases, and 6 bases stayed unmatched. The CDR3 extends over 16 amino acids. The germline CDR1 and CDR2 sequences are SGHVS and FQNEAQ. The CDR3 nucleotides are TGTGCCAGCAGCTTAAAGAACAGGGGGCGGACCGGGGAGCTGTTTTTT. This sequence encodes CASSLKNRGRTGELFF. Full variable domain (remainder filled in from reference TRBV7-8 and TRBJ2-2): GAGVSQSPRYKVAKRGQDVALRCDPISGHVSLFWYQQALGQGPEFLTYFQNEAQLDKSGLPSDRFFAERPEGSVSTLKIQRTQQEDSAVYLCASSLKNRGRTGELFFGEGSRLTVL.

This clonotype has ten or more counts. The chain recombines TRBV5-1 with TRBJ2-3; weak D call: TRBD1 (6 bases). Trimming took off 3 bases at V and 2 bases at J, with 16 bases between the two ends. Germline V gene lookup returns CDR1 SGHRS and CDR2 YFSETQ. The CDR3 runs 16 residues. CDR3 amino acids: CASSSRMTGPTDTQYF. For the CDR3, the DNA is TGCGCCAGCAGCTCAAGAATGACAGGACCCACAGATACGCAGTATTTT.

The table lists this clonotype with many counts. The chain links TRBV12-3 or TRBV12-4 to TRBJ1-3, with D tentatively TRBD1 (5 bases). The CDR3 is 18 amino acids. V was trimmed by 6 bases and J by 4 bases, leaving 25 bases between them. The CDR3: CASRLLPMGVLEGNTIYF. The CDR3 nucleotides read TGTGCCAGCAGGCTACTCCCCATGGGGGTTCTAGAAGGAAACACCATATATTTT.

This clonotype was counted between two and nine times. The chain links TRBV20-1 to TRBJ2-7, with D maybe TRBD1 (6 bases). This CDR3 is 12 amino acids long. Between the trimmed V and J ends, which lost 6 bases and 6 bases, there was a span of 15 bases. Germline assignment: CDR1 DFQATT and CDR2 SNEGSKA (reference sequence). For the CDR3, the DNA is TGCAGTGCCCTATTGGACAGCGGCGAGCAGTACTTC. This translates into CSALLDSGEQYF.

This clonotype was seen repeatedly, ten times or more. This sequence joins TRBV29-1 and TRBJ2-7; no definite D call. Germline lookup yields CDR1 SQVTM and CDR2 ANQGSEA. This CDR3 is 12 amino acids long. Trimming took 5 bases from V and 2 from J, leaving 10 bases between them. In DNA form, the CDR3 reads TGCAGCGTTCTCGGCAGAGCCTACGAGCAGTACTTC. Residues: CSVLGRAYEQYF.

This clonotype has ten or more counts. The V and J genes are TRBV20-1 and TRBJ2-5; D not resolved. This CDR3 is 14 amino acids long. The germline V gene encodes CDR1 DFQATT and CDR2 SNEGSKA (reference sequence). Trimming removed 2 bases from V and 2 bases from J, with 12 bases in between. The CDR3 bases are TGCAGTGCTAGAAGTCAGAAATTACAAGAGACCCAGTACTTC. The encoded protein is CSARSQKLQETQYF.

This clonotype was seen repeatedly, ten times or more. The rearrangement joins TRBV18 to TRBJ2-1; 12 nucleotides line up with TRBD2. V lost 6 bases, J lost 9 bases, and 9 bases stayed unmatched. Germline V gene data show CDR1 as KGHSH and CDR2 as LQKENI. This CDR3 contains 15 residues. CDR3 sequence reads: CASSLTSGRSGEQFF. The CDR3 DNA is TGTGCCAGCTCGCTGACTAGCGGGAGATCGGGTGAGCAGTTCTTC. The full variable domain, completed using reference TRBV18 and TRBJ2-1, is NAGVMQNPRHLVRRRGQEARLRCSPMKGHSHVYWYRQLPEEGLKFMVYLQKENIIDESGMPKERFSAEFPKEGPSILRIQQVVRGDSAAYFCASSLTSGRSGEQFFGPGTRLTVL.

This clonotype appeared many times. CDR3 protein: CASSLERGQPTEAFF. DNA for the CDR3: TGTGCCAGCAGTTTAGAGCGTGGGCAGCCCACTGAAGCTTTCTTT. V usage is TRBV12-3 or TRBV12-4 and J usage is TRBJ1-1; D is unresolved. Between the trimmed V and J ends, which lost 1 base and 4 bases, there was a span of 13 bases. The length of the CDR3 is 15 residues.

This clonotype occurred many times. The chain links TRBV6-5 to TRBJ2-1; no definite D call. The V end lost 0 bases, the J end lost 0 bases, and 12 bases lay between the germline ends. The CDR3 is made up of 17 amino acids. Germline V lookup: CDR1 MNHEY, CDR2 SVGAGI. This CDR3 is CASSYSVEPSSYNEQFF. The CDR3 DNA reads as TGTGCCAGCAGTTACTCCGTTGAGCCGAGCTCCTACAATGAGCAGTTCTTC.